The 25 T cell receptor beta chains below come from one sample, sequenced in a study of blood T cell repertoires in COVID-19 (TCRdb year 2020). Library generation was performed with the immunoSEQ multiplex PCR assay. TCRdb took over this immuneACCESS table, retaining in-frame rearrangements with V and J assigned. Such tables are incomplete; in checked studies, under half of the missing clones stem from an unresolved V gene, and the remainder is unexplained. The sample includes around 190,000 clones, with 70% to 90% observed a single time. 15% to 20% of the sample is held by the ten biggest clonotypes. The specimen was peripheral blood. These receptor sequences come from a man aged 45-65 years with COVID-19, enrolled during active disease.

The chain employs TRBV7-2 and TRBJ1-3; D is perhaps TRBD1 (6 bases). CDR3 length: 16 residues. CDR1 SGHTA and CDR2 FQGNSA come from the germline V gene. The ends were cut back, 5 bases at V and 0 bases at J, with 14 bases in the middle. The CDR3 here is CASSPGTPDSGNTIYF. The CDR3 DNA reads TGTGCCAGCAGCCCCGGGACACCGGACTCTGGAAACACCATATATTTT.

This clone appeared once. V usage is TRBV5-4 and J usage is TRBJ2-3; TRBD2 matches 14 bases. CDR3 size: 16 residues. The germline V gene encodes CDR1 SGHNT and CDR2 YYREEE (reference sequence). With V trimmed by 4 bases and J by 5 bases, 6 bases remained unmatched. The DNA for the CDR3 is TGTGCCAGCAGCCCGGGGACTAGCGGGAGTCTAGATACGCAGTATTTT. Translating it yields CASSPGTSGSLDTQYF.

The chain uses TRBV5-1 and TRBJ2-6, with 7 bases fitting TRBD1. This CDR3 has 16 amino acids. Germline V gene sequence: CDR1 SGHRS, CDR2 YFSETQ. The V and J ends lost 4 bases and 2 bases, in that order; junction bases with no gene match: 6. CDR3: CASSPTGSAGANVLTF. The DNA of the CDR3 is TGCGCCAGCAGCCCGACAGGGAGCGCTGGGGCCAACGTCCTGACTTTC. Full variable domain (rest looked up from reference TRBV5-1 and TRBJ2-6): KAGVTQTPRYLIKTRGQQVTLSCSPISGHRSVSWYQQTPGQGLQFLFEYFSETQRNKGNFPGRFSGRQFSNSRSEMNVSTLELGDSALYLCASSPTGSAGANVLTFGAGSRLTVL.

The V gene is TRBV10-2, the J gene TRBJ2-3, with 10 positions matching TRBD2. The CDR3 extends over 15 amino acids. Germline V gene sequence: CDR1 WSHSY, CDR2 SAAADI. V lost 6 bases and J lost 6; bases outside the gene matches: 9. In DNA, the CDR3 is TGCGCCAGCAGGACCTTCGGGACTAGCGACGATACGCAGTATTTT. Protein: CASRTFGTSDDTQYF.

V gene TRBV7-2 combines with J gene TRBJ1-1; tentatively, D is TRBD1 (5 bases). Germline CDR1 and CDR2: SGHTA and FQGNSA. V was clipped by 8 bases and J by 1 base, with 17 bases between them. The CDR3 extends over 15 amino acids. The CDR3 protein is CASGWRGRQNTEAFF. CDR3 nucleotide sequence: TGTGCCAGCGGATGGCGGGGGAGACAGAACACTGAAGCTTTCTTT.

V gene TRBV5-1 combines with J gene TRBJ2-1, with 10 nucleotides matching TRBD2. Losses at the gene ends were 5 bases for V and 2 bases for J; bases not matched to a gene: 4. From germline, CDR1 is SGHRS and CDR2 YFSETQ. The CDR3 runs to 15 residues. The CDR3 DNA follows: TGCGCCAGCAGGGAGCGGGAGGGCACCTACAATGAGCAGTTCTTC. This sequence encodes CASREREGTYNEQFF.

The V call is TRBV7-3, the J call TRBJ2-3, with D perhaps TRBD1 (6 bases). The CDR3 sequence is 16 residues long. V was pared by 5 bases and J by 2 bases, with 17 bases between. Germline V gives CDR1 SGHTA, CDR2 FQGTGA. CDR3 coding DNA: TGTGCCAGCAGCCTGGACAGCCCTGGGTCCACAGATACGCAGTATTTT. Encoded protein: CASSLDSPGSTDTQYF.

The chain couples TRBV5-1 to TRBJ2-3, with TRBD2 identical over 11 bases. CDR3 length: 16 residues. J gave up 2 bases and V 0 bases, and 2 bases lay outside the gene matches. The germline V gene encodes CDR1 SGHRS and CDR2 YFSETQ. CDR3 in amino acids: CASSLGLAGTTDTQYF. In DNA, the CDR3 is TGCGCCAGCAGCTTGGGACTAGCGGGAACCACAGATACGCAGTATTTT.

The V call is TRBV7-2, the J call TRBJ2-1; possibly TRBD1 for D (5 bases). This CDR3 spans 16 amino acids. Trimming removed 0 bases from V and 0 bases from J, with 9 bases in between. Per the germline V gene, CDR1 is SGHTA and CDR2 is FQGNSA. The CDR3 region is CASSLAGPPSYNEQFF. CDR3 sequence (DNA): TGTGCCAGCAGCTTAGCGGGGCCCCCCTCCTACAATGAGCAGTTCTTC.

The CDR3: CASSQGLYSNQPQHF. CDR3 coding DNA: TGTGCCAGCAGCCAGGGCCTTTATAGCAATCAGCCCCAGCATTTT. The chain links TRBV5-6 to TRBJ1-5, with D possibly being TRBD1 (5 bases). Between the trimmed V and J ends, which lost 4 bases and 0 bases, there was a span of 11 bases. This CDR3 has 15 residues. The germline V gene encodes CDR1 SGHDT and CDR2 YYEEEE. The entire variable domain, with the rest obtained from reference TRBV5-6 and TRBJ1-5, is as follows: DAGVTQSPTHLIKTRGQQVTLRCSPKSGHDTVSWYQQALGQGPQFIFQYYEEEERQRGNFPDRFSGHQFPNYSSELNVNALLLGDSALYLCASSQGLYSNQPQHFGDGTRLSIL.

This rearrangement joins TRBV28 to TRBJ1-2, with 7 bases that match TRBD1. The V segment lost 2 bases and the J segment 4 bases; nucleotides outside the gene matches: 10. CDR1 is MDHEN, CDR2 SYDVKM, per germline. The CDR3 extends over 16 amino acids. DNA for the CDR3: TGTGCCAGCAGTTTACGCTCGGCAGGGGGTACCTATGGCTACACCTTC. As protein: CASSLRSAGGTYGYTF.

The rearrangement links TRBV11-2 to TRBJ2-3; maybe TRBD2 (6 bases). This CDR3 has 14 amino acids. Germline loops: CDR1 SGHAT, CDR2 FQNNGV. V was cut by 3 bases and J by 3 bases, with 10 bases left in between. In nucleotides, the CDR3 is TGTGCCAGCAGCTTTGGACTAAAGACAGATACGCAGTATTTT. As protein: CASSFGLKTDTQYF.

This chain uses TRBV5-1 with TRBJ2-3; 10 bases match TRBD2. Germline-derived CDR1 and CDR2 are SGHRS and YFSETQ. CDR3 length: 15 residues. The V and J ends lost 0 bases and 9 bases, in that order; junction bases with no gene match: 7. CDR3 region: CASSLAGTSEDTQYF. The CDR3 bases are TGCGCCAGCAGCTTGGCCGGGACTAGCGAAGACACGCAGTATTTT.

The chain uses TRBV27 and TRBJ1-5; 7 bases are shared with TRBD1. Germline-derived CDR1 and CDR2 are MNHEY and SMNVEV (reference sequence). The V segment lost 4 bases and the J segment 7 bases; nucleotides outside the gene matches: 16. The CDR3 is 17 residues long. This CDR3 reads CASSSISTGWSKQPQHF. The CDR3 bases are TGTGCCAGCAGTTCTATTTCGACAGGGTGGTCGAAGCAGCCCCAGCATTTT.

CDR3 nucleotides: TGTGCCTGGAGTGTCCAGGATTTTAACACCTTC. Its translation: CAWSVQDFNTF. V usage is TRBV30 and J usage is TRBJ1-2; D call uncertain. The germline gives CDR1 GTSNPN, CDR2 SVGIG (reference sequence). The CDR3 is made up of 11 amino acids. V was pared by 0 bases and J by 12 bases, with 11 bases between.

This chain joins TRBV28 and TRBJ1-4; 9 nucleotides match TRBD1. Germline assignment: CDR1 MDHEN and CDR2 SYDVKM. The CDR3 loop spans 16 amino acids. Germline trimming cut 5 bases from V and 8 bases from J; bases unmatched to any gene: 12. The CDR3 loop is CASSTPGQGLGEKLFF. CDR3 coding DNA: TGTGCCAGCAGTACACCGGGACAGGGATTAGGCGAAAAACTGTTTTTT.

The chain recombines TRBV6-5 with TRBJ1-3; no clear D. Trimming stripped 6 bases from V and 0 bases from J, with 9 bases between. This CDR3 has 14 amino acids. CDR1 is MNHEY, CDR2 SVGAGI, per germline. The CDR3 sequence is CASSPRSSGNTIYF. The CDR3 bases are TGTGCCAGCAGCCCCCGGTCCTCTGGAAACACCATATATTTT.

The rearrangement uses TRBV9 and TRBJ2-3; 13 positions agree with TRBD2. CDR1 and CDR2 from the germline V gene are SGDLS and YYNGEE. The length of the CDR3 is 13 residues. The V segment lost 2 bases and the J segment 14 bases; nucleotides outside the gene matches: 5. CDR3 coding DNA: TGTGCCAGCAGCGTGGAACTAGCGGGAGGGCGGTATTTT. Protein product: CASSVELAGGRYF.

The rearrangement joins TRBV27 to TRBJ1-4; tentative D call: TRBD1 (5 bases). V gave up 4 bases and J gave up 8 bases, with 14 bases separating them. Germline V gene data show CDR1 as MNHEY and CDR2 as SMNVEV (reference sequence). The CDR3 has 14 amino acids. The CDR3 sequence is CASSSRGGKEKLFF. CDR3 DNA sequence: TGTGCCAGCAGTTCCCGTGGGGGGAAGGAAAAACTGTTTTTT.

The chain carries TRBV5-1 and TRBJ2-1; 7 bases line up with TRBD2. After removal of 1 base from V and 0 bases from J, the junction contained 7 bases not matched to a gene. CDR3 size: 17 residues. CDR1 is SGHRS, CDR2 YFSETQ, per germline. The CDR3 coding sequence is TGCGCCAGCAGCTTGTGGGTGGGCGGGAGCTCCTACAATGAGCAGTTCTTC. The encoded protein is CASSLWVGGSSYNEQFF.

The chain employs TRBV5-8 and TRBJ1-5; a possible D gene is TRBD1 (5 bases). CDR3 length: 15 amino acids. Germline V gene lookup returns CDR1 SGHTS and CDR2 YDEGEE. The V end was cut by 4 bases, the J end by 3 bases, with 14 bases between. In DNA, the CDR3 is TGTGCCAGCAGCCCAGGGTACGGGTTCAATCAGCCCCAGCATTTT. It yields the protein CASSPGYGFNQPQHF.

The chain has TRBV2 and TRBJ2-3; 12 nucleotides align to TRBD2. V was clipped by 7 bases and J by 2 bases; unmatched bases: 7. CDR1 is SNHLY and CDR2 is FYNNEI in the germline V gene. The CDR3 runs 16 residues. In nucleotides, the CDR3 is TGTGCCAGCACTAGCGGGGGGGACTCCCACACAGATACGCAGTATTTT. Translated: CASTSGGDSHTDTQYF.

The chain joins TRBV28 to TRBJ2-6; 10 nucleotides line up with TRBD2. The CDR3 has 16 residues. Losses at the gene ends were 5 bases for V and 2 bases for J; bases not matched to a gene: 3. Germline values: CDR1 MDHEN, CDR2 SYDVKM. CDR3 loop: CASSSGGVAGANVLTF. DNA for the CDR3: TGTGCCAGCAGTAGCGGGGGGGTGGCTGGGGCCAACGTCCTGACTTTC.

The chain uses TRBV10-3 and TRBJ1-1; D is ambiguous. This CDR3 is 15 amino acids long. Per germline, CDR1 ENHRY and CDR2 SYGVKD. The germline V and J ends were trimmed by 0 bases and 0 bases, with 8 bases remaining between them. The CDR3 loop is CAISESHSMNTEAFF. The CDR3 region has the DNA TGTGCCATCAGTGAGTCGCATAGTATGAACACTGAAGCTTTCTTT.

Written as DNA, the CDR3 is TGTGCCAGCAGCTTGGGACTAGCGGGGTCCTCCTACGAGCAGTACTTC. It specifies CASSLGLAGSSYEQYF. The V gene is TRBV5-6, the J gene TRBJ2-7; 11 bases are shared with TRBD2. The CDR3 sequence is 16 residues long. CDR1 and CDR2 from the germline V gene are SGHDT and YYEEEE. With V trimmed by 0 bases and J by 0 bases, 2 bases remained unmatched.